This record looks at one T cell receptor (beta chain) sequence and its context. The antigen remains undetermined. 13 Jbeta primers and 60 Vbeta primers were used for the PCR. Methods used by the authors: Unique TCR beta chains totaled roughly 81 million in a later count, with approximately 10 million of them shared. Sequencing used immunoSEQ multiplex PCR; TCRdb keeps in-frame clones, though not all of them. From that table come the V and J calls and clone size; the DNA was used to work out D and trimming. The sample contains under 150,000 clones, roughly 82% of which appear only once. The sample originates from a study of cytomegalovirus exposure and HLA in healthy donors. General study findings and limits: Relative to the approximately 700-donor mean, N-insertions were reportedly fewer in an Asian-associated ancestry cluster in a later analysis. Among the most significant clusters, several appeared linked to common viral pathogens in a later analysis.

The CDR3 sequence is 14 residues long. V was clipped by 5 bases and J by 0 bases, with 8 bases between them. CDR1 and CDR2 (germline): SEHNR, FQNEAQ (reference sequence). The origin of this receptor is a boy younger than 18 in good health and CMV-seronegative. V usage is TRBV7-9 and J usage is TRBJ2-1; D may be TRBD1 (6 bases). The source material was PBMCs. CDR3 DNA sequence: TGTGCCAGCAGCCCGGACAGCTCCTACAATGAGCAGTTCTTC. Its protein product is CASSPDSSYNEQFF.